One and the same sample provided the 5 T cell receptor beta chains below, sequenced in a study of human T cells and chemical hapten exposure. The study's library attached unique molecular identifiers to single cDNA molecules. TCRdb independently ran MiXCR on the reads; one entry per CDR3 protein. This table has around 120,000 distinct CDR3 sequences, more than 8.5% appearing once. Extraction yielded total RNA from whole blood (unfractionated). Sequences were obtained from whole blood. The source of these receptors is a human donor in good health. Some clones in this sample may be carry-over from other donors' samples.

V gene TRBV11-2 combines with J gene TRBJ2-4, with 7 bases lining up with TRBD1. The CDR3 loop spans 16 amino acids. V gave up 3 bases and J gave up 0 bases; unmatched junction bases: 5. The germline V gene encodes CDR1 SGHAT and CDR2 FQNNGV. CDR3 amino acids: CASSFNRQGAKNIQYF. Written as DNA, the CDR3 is TGTGCCAGCAGCTTTAATAGACAGGGAGCCAAAAACATTCAGTACTTC. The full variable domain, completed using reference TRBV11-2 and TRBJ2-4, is EAGVAQSPRYKIIEKRQSVAFWCNPISGHATLYWYQQILGQGPKLLIQFQNNGVVDDSQLPKDRFSAERLKGVDSTLKIQPAKLEDSAVYLCASSFNRQGAKNIQYFGAGTRLSVL.

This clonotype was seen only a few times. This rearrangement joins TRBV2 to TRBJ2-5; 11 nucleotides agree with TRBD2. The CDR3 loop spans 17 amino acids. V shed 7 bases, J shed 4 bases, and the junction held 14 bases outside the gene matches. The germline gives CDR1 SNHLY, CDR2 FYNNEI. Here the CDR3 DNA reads TGTGCCAGCACCCCTCAACCCAGTCTAGCGGGAGGAGAGACCCAGTACTTC. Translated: CASTPQPSLAGGETQYF.

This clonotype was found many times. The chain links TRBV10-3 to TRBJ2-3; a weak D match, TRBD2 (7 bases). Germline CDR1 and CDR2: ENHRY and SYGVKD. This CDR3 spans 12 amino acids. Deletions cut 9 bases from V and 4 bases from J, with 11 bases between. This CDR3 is CAMLGGADTQYF. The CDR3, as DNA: TGTGCCATGTTAGGGGGGGCAGATACGCAGTATTTT.

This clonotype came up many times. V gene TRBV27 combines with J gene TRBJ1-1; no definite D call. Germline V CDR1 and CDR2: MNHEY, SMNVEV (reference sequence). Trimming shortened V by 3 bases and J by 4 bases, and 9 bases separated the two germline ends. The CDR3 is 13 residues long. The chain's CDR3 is CASSFQAGTEAFF. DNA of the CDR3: TGTGCCAGCAGTTTTCAGGCCGGCACTGAAGCTTTCTTT.

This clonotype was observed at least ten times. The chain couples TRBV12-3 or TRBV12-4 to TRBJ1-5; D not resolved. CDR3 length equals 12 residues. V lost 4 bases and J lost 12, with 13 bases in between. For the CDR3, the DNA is TGTGCCAGCAGTTCAGAGGGAACTCTCCAGCATTTT. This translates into CASSSEGTLQHF.